This TCR beta chain is drawn from a study of regulatory T cells in long-lasting Graves disease. There are many counts of this clonotype. Trimming pared 6 bases from V and 8 bases from J, leaving 19 bases between. From germline, CDR1 is LNHNV and CDR2 YYDKDF (reference sequence). The CDR3 is 15 residues long. Construction of the TCR beta libraries employed iRepertoire HTBI primers in conjunction with Arm-PCR of CDR3 regions. TCRdb ran MiXCR on the multiplex PCR reads and lists one entry per CDR3 protein. The sample carries hundreds of thousands of distinct CDR3 sequences, around 17% recorded once. Time point in this sample: newly diagnosed GD, antithyroid drugs for less than 3 months. PBMC RNA was the source of the TCR library. The sample was also linked to a second study, of T cells in Graves' hyperthyroidism and ophthalmopathy.

This chain uses TRBV15 with TRBJ1-4; D is possibly TRBD1 (5 bases). The specimen was peripheral blood mononuclear cells (PBMCs), collected at new diagnosis, from a patient treated with antithyroid drugs. The origin of this receptor is a woman between 25 and 40 years old with Graves disease. The CDR3 DNA reads TGTGCCACCAGGCGGGGCCCGGACAAGGGGGAAAAACTGTTTTTT. The encoded protein is CATRRGPDKGEKLFF.